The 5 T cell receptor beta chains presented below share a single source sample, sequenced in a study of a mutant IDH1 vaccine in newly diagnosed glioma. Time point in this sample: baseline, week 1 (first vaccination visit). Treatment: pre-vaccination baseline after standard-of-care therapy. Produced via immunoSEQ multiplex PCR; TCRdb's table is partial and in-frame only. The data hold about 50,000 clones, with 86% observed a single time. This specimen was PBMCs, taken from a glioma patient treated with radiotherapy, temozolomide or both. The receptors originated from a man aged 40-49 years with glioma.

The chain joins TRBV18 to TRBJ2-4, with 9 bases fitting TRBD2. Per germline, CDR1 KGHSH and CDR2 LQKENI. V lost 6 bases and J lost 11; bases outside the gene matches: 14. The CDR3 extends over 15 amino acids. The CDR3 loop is CASSQTSGSPEVQYF. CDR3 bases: TGTGCCAGCTCCCAGACTAGCGGTTCACCTGAGGTTCAGTACTTC.

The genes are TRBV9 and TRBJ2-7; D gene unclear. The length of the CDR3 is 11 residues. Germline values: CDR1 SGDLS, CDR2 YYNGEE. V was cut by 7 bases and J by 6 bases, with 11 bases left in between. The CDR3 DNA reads TGTGCCAGCGGATCATCGGCCGAGCAGTACTTC. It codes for CASGSSAEQYF.

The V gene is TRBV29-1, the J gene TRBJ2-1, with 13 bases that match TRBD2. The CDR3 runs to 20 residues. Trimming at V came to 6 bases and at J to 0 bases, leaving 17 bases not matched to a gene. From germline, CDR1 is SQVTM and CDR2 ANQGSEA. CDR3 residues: CSVVGGTSGTTLSSYNEQFF. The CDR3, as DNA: TGCAGCGTCGTAGGGGGGACTAGCGGGACCACGCTGAGCTCCTACAATGAGCAGTTCTTC.

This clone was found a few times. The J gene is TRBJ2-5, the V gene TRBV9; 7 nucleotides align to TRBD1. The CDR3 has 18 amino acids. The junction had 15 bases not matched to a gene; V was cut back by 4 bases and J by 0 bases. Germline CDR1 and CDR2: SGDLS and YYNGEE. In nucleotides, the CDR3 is TGTGCCAGCAGCCCGCCATGGACAGGCCGAACGTACCAAGAGACCCAGTACTTC. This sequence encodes CASSPPWTGRTYQETQYF.

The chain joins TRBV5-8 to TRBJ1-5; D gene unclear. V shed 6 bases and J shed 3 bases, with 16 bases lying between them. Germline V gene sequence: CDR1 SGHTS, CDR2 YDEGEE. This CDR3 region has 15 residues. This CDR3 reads CASILDGRINQPQHF. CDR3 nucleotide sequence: TGTGCCAGCATCCTGGACGGGCGGATCAATCAGCCCCAGCATTTT.